Listed here is a single T cell receptor beta chain. Its antigen target is currently unknown. Base qualities were left out, and no much larger clone turns up one base away. The sample belongs to a study of Tregs in tolerant kidney transplant recipients (dated 2019 in TCRdb). Some background on the complete study: The study applied TCRbeta sequencing to find donor-specific regulatory T cells before combined kidney and bone marrow transplantation and then followed those same cells after transplant. The investigation overall reported the following: The study was constrained by small patient numbers, and validation of the findings is required in larger populations and under other immunosuppression protocols. In tolerant patients, donor-specific Tregs expanded more than Tregs overall, which suggests antigen-driven rather than nonspecific expansion. Biological reproducibility was not directly assessed, although technical replication error appeared to be minimal. Expanding Tregs with activated donor B cells appeared to identify the most biologically relevant and donor-specific TCRbeta repertoire. For some patients, the PCR primers changed as time went on, which meant samples from those patients could not be compared with one another at the nucleotide level.

V loses 0 bases at its end and J loses 2 bases; junction bases beyond the gene matches: 1. The CDR3, cysteine through phenylalanine, is 16 amino acids long. Only CDR3 DNA is held: 48 bases, read in frame from base 1. The germline V gene (reference sequence) sets CDR1 to SGHKS and CDR2 to YYEKEE. The time point label on this specimen signifies: 6 months after combined kidney and bone marrow transplant. The transplants used related donors with nonmyeloablative bone marrow transplantation, and mixed chimerism in the human trials was transient. Thawed PBMCs were FACS-sorted into unstimulated Tregs (CD4+CD25+CD127-), CD4+ non-Tregs (CD4+CD25-), CD4 cells and CD8 cells. The patients were 4 recipients of combined kidney and bone marrow transplants from the ITN036ST trial, and samples were available only from these trial subjects. Healthy control blood was processed to PBMCs by Ficoll density gradient and cryopreserved, and patient PBMCs were collected before and after transplant.

For TCRbeta CDR3 sequencing, genomic DNA from the sorted cells was extracted using the QIAGEN DNeasy Blood and Tissue Kit. High-throughput TCRbeta CDR3 sequencing was carried out commercially through immunoSEQ, with PCR amplification with bias correction and internal controls included. Per the authors' processing: Unique productive TCRbeta sequences were defined by CDR3 nucleotide sequence when primers matched and otherwise by CDR3 amino acid sequence together with Vbeta and Jbeta genes. Sorting error was corrected by removing sequences shared between sorted populations at a frequency ratio of 2:1 or less, and the remaining shared sequences were assigned to the higher population. Donor-reactive sequences were defined as at least 5-fold expanded in CFSE-low cells versus unstimulated cells, with frequency of at least 0.01% in CFSE-low cells. Jensen-Shannon divergence calculated on the top 100 TCRbeta sequences ranked by frequency was used to measure repertoire divergence. For samples with multiple sequencing runs, sorting error was corrected separately for each run before the runs were pooled. TCRdb mirrors the immuneACCESS table, restricted to in-frame sequences. Some clones are absent from its copies; in checked studies, under half trace to an unresolved V gene, and the reason for the others is unknown. The DNA was the basis for D and trimming; V, J and clone size are from that table. The table for this sample lists roughly 70,000 clones; around 87% of them were counted only once. Of the sample, roughly 4% is held by the ten largest clones.

The V gene is TRBV5-5 and the J gene is TRBJ2-1; 11 bases in the middle match TRBD2. The TCR originated in a human patient who received a combined kidney and bone marrow transplant. After a transplant, the donor of the graft may account for some T cells. The material was CD4+ T cells from blood (PBMCs), obtained 6 months after the transplant. The nucleotide sequence is TGTGCCAGCAGCTTGGGACTAGCGGGGACCTACAATGAGCAGTTCTTC. This encodes CASSLGLAGTYNEQFF.